The clone carrying this T cell receptor (beta chain) was seen a few times. The sample is drawn from a study of blood T cell repertoires in COVID-19. Study information: T cells, B-cell-depleted T cells, or PBMCs provided the cDNA or gDNA that served as material.

Authors' methods: Amplification of reference gene primers was used by the study to estimate nucleated cell counts. Sequenced by immunoSEQ multiplex PCR; TCRdb stores in-frame clones only, minus some. The D gene and trimming were derived from the DNA, and the V and J assignments and clone size from that table. Of about 270,000 clones listed, about 90% are singletons. The origin of this receptor is a young adult with COVID-19, enrolled during active disease. The sample was peripheral blood.

In nucleotides, the CDR3 is TGTGCCAGCAGCGTTCCGGGACAGGGGAACAATGAGCAGTTCTTC. It encodes CASSVPGQGNNEQFF. This sequence joins TRBV9 and TRBJ2-1, with 10 bases lining up with TRBD1. The germline CDR1 and CDR2 sequences are SGDLS and YYNGEE. V shed 2 bases, J shed 5 bases, and the junction held 4 bases outside the gene matches. This CDR3 spans 15 amino acids.